These 18 T cell receptor beta chains share one sample of origin, sequenced in a study of blood T cell repertoires in COVID-19. Some clones are missing from TCRdb's copy, which holds only in-frame ones; the method was immunoSEQ multiplex PCR. Here the sample spans under 200,000 clones, around three quarters being singletons. Sequencing was carried out using peripheral blood. These receptors were taken from a man aged 55 to 70 with active or convalescent COVID-19.

This chain uses TRBV28 with TRBJ1-2, with 10 bases that match TRBD1. The CDR3 contains 16 residues. CDR1 and CDR2 from the germline V gene are MDHEN and SYDVKM. V lost 5 bases, J lost 5 bases, and 11 bases stayed unmatched. As DNA, the CDR3 is TGTGCCAGCAGTATTCCTTCCGGGACAGGGGATTATGGCTACACCTTC. It translates to CASSIPSGTGDYGYTF.

V gene TRBV10-2 combines with J gene TRBJ1-2; unclear D gene. This CDR3 is 13 amino acids long. Germline lookup yields CDR1 WSHSY and CDR2 SAAADI. The germline V and J ends were trimmed by 2 bases and 0 bases, with 4 bases remaining between them. CDR3 nucleotide sequence: TGCGCCAGCAGTGAGGAGTCTAACTATGGCTACACCTTC. Its translation is CASSEESNYGYTF.

The genes are TRBV28 and TRBJ2-7; D uncertain. This CDR3 has 13 residues. Trimming cost V 5 bases and J 3 bases, with 11 bases left between them. Per the germline V gene, CDR1 is MDHEN and CDR2 is SYDVKM. DNA of the CDR3: TGTGCCAGCAGTCCTCCTCCCCTCTACGAGCAGTACTTC. This sequence encodes CASSPPPLYEQYF.

The chain couples TRBV5-1 to TRBJ2-5; D is perhaps TRBD2 (6 bases). V lost 3 bases and J 2 bases, leaving 11 bases between the germline ends. Germline CDR1 is SGHRS and CDR2 is YFSETQ. The CDR3 sequence is 14 residues long. CDR3: CASSSPEGQETQYF. Written as DNA, the CDR3 is TGCGCCAGCAGCTCCCCGGAGGGGCAAGAGACCCAGTACTTC.

The chain has TRBV7-9 and TRBJ2-7; no firm D call. Trimming took off 3 bases at V and 5 bases at J, with 14 bases between the two ends. The germline V gene encodes CDR1 SEHNR and CDR2 FQNEAQ (reference sequence). CDR3 length: 14 amino acids. The CDR3 bases are TGTGCCAGCAGCTTGGTTAGCTCATTGGACGAGCAGTACTTC. Amino acid sequence: CASSLVSSLDEQYF.

The gene calls are TRBV5-1 and TRBJ1-4, with 7 bases fitting TRBD1. The junction had 3 bases not matched to a gene; V was cut back by 2 bases and J by 2 bases. This CDR3 comprises 15 residues. Per germline, CDR1 SGHRS and CDR2 YFSETQ. The CDR3 DNA sequence: TGCGCCAGCAGCTTCGAGGACAGGACTAATGAAAAACTGTTTTTT. It translates to CASSFEDRTNEKLFF.

The chain recombines TRBV6-1 with TRBJ1-5; the match to TRBD1 covers 10 bases. CDR1 MNHNS and CDR2 SASEGT come from the germline V gene. The CDR3 is made up of 16 amino acids. V shed 6 bases, J shed 6 bases, and the junction held 11 bases outside the gene matches. In DNA, the CDR3 is TGTGCCAGCAGGGAATTGGACAGGGGGTTTAGTCAGCCCCAGCATTTT. Translating it yields CASRELDRGFSQPQHF.

The V and J genes are TRBV7-2 and TRBJ2-7; possibly TRBD2 for D (6 bases). There are 13 residues in the CDR3. The ends were cut back, 5 bases at V and 3 bases at J, with 11 bases in the middle. The germline CDR1 and CDR2 sequences are SGHTA and FQGNSA. The CDR3 DNA follows: TGTGCCAGCAGCCCACGGGGGAACTACGAGCAGTACTTC. This translates into CASSPRGNYEQYF.

This clone appeared a few times. Other DNA sequences in the sample encode the same CDR3. The chain uses TRBV6-5 and TRBJ2-7, with 9 bases that match TRBD1. There are 13 residues in the CDR3. Per the germline V gene, CDR1 is MNHEY and CDR2 is SVGAGI. V was clipped by 11 bases and J by 2 bases; unmatched bases: 7. The CDR3 loop reads CAGTGTGTYEQYF. Here the CDR3 DNA reads TGTGCCGGAACCGGGACAGGGACCTACGAGCAGTACTTC.

This clone came up once. V usage is TRBV7-2 and J usage is TRBJ1-6; D is perhaps TRBD1 (5 bases). V lost 1 base and J lost 13, with 17 bases in between. This CDR3 has 15 residues. Germline lookup yields CDR1 SGHTA and CDR2 FQGNSA. DNA for the CDR3: TGTGCCAGCAGCTTAGGGGGTCAGGGCCCCTTCCCCCTCCACTTT. It translates to CASSLGGQGPFPLHF.

This chain joins TRBV12-3 or TRBV12-4 and TRBJ1-3; TRBD1 is a possible D gene (6 bases). Trimming pared 4 bases from V and 9 bases from J, leaving 7 bases between. The CDR3 totals 11 residues. The CDR3 reads CASSWDTTIYF. Here the CDR3 DNA reads TGTGCCAGCAGTTGGGACACCACCATATATTTT.

The chain employs TRBV9 and TRBJ2-1; 8 bases are shared with TRBD2. V was pared by 3 bases and J by 1 base, with 6 bases of the junction left unmatched. From germline, CDR1 is SGDLS and CDR2 YYNGEE. The CDR3 covers 16 residues. The CDR3 sequence: CASSAVGGRSYNEQFF. CDR3 DNA sequence: TGTGCCAGCAGCGCGGTTGGCGGGAGGTCCTACAATGAGCAGTTCTTC.

The chain is built from TRBV15 and TRBJ2-2; TRBD2 matches at 7 bases. The CDR3 has 19 amino acids. The V segment lost 1 base and the J segment 4 bases; nucleotides outside the gene matches: 15. CDR1 LNHNV and CDR2 YYDKDF come from the germline V gene (reference sequence). CDR3 loop: CATSRGGGYLESGTGELFF. The CDR3 DNA is TGTGCCACCAGCAGAGGGGGGGGATACCTAGAGAGTGGCACCGGGGAGCTGTTTTTT.

The count of this clone is one. The chain recombines TRBV2 with TRBJ2-5; a possible D gene is TRBD1 (6 bases). CDR1 and CDR2 (germline): SNHLY, FYNNEI. The CDR3 runs to 12 residues. V gave up 7 bases and J gave up 5 bases, with 11 bases separating them. This chain's CDR3 is CASKETGETQYF. CDR3 bases: TGTGCCAGCAAGGAGACAGGCGAGACCCAGTACTTC.

The CDR3 region is CASSLGGQGSEKLFF. CDR3 sequence (DNA): TGTGCCAGTAGCTTAGGTGGACAGGGGAGTGAAAAACTGTTTTTT. The gene calls are TRBV19 and TRBJ1-4, with 9 nucleotides matching TRBD1. Germline CDR1 reads LNHDA; CDR2 reads SQIVND (reference sequence). The CDR3 sequence is 15 residues long. V shed 6 bases, J shed 7 bases, and the junction held 9 bases outside the gene matches.

The chain employs TRBV19 and TRBJ2-4; 10 nucleotides line up with TRBD1. Trimming removed 5 bases from V and 8 bases from J; junction bases left unmatched: 12. Germline V CDR1 and CDR2: LNHDA, SQIVND (reference sequence). The CDR3 loop spans 16 amino acids. CDR3 DNA: TGTGCCAGTAGTCCGTCCGGGACAGGGGAACGCCACATTCAGTACTTC. This translates into CASSPSGTGERHIQYF. Looking up the rest from reference TRBV19 and TRBJ2-4 gives the full variable domain: DGGITQSPKYLFRKEGQNVTLSCEQNLNHDAMYWYRQDPGQGLRLIYYSQIVNDFQKGDIAEGYSVSREKKESFPLTVTSAQKNPTAFYLCASSPSGTGERHIQYFGAGTRLSVL.

The rearrangement joins TRBV28 to TRBJ2-5, with a weak D call TRBD2 (6 bases). The CDR3 spans 15 residues. V was clipped by 6 bases and J by 1 base, with 15 bases between them. Germline V gene sequence: CDR1 MDHEN, CDR2 SYDVKM. CDR3 in DNA: TGTGCCAGCAGCCGCCCCCAGGGAGGCCAAGAGACCCAGTACTTC. It is translated as CASSRPQGGQETQYF.

The chain has TRBV11-1 and TRBJ2-7; D is unresolved. V was cut by 4 bases and J by 4 bases, with 11 bases left in between. Per the germline V gene, CDR1 is SGHAT and CDR2 is FQDESV (reference sequence). This CDR3 has 13 amino acids. CDR3 sequence (DNA): TGTGCCAGCAGCTACAGCTCGCGTTACGAGCAGTACTTC. Protein: CASSYSSRYEQYF.